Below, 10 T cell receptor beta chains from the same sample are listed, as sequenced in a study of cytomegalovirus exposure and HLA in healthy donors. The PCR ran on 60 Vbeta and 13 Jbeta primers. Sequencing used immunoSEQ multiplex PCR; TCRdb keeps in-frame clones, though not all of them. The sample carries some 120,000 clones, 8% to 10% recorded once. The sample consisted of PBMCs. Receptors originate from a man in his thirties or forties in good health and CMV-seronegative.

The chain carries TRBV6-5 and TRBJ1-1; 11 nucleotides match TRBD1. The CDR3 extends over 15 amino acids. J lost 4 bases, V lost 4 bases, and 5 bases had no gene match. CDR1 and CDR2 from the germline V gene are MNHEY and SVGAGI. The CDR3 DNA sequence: TGTGCCAGCAGTTGGACAGGGGGCCGTTTCACTGAAGCTTTCTTT. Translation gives CASSWTGGRFTEAFF.

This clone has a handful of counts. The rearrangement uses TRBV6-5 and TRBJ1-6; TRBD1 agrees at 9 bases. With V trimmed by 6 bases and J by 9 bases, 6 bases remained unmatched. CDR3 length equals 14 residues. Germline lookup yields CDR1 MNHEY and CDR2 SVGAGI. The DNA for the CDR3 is TGTGCCAGCAGAACACAGGGGGCAACTTCACCCCTCCACTTT. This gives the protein CASRTQGATSPLHF.

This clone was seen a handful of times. CDR3 DNA sequence: TGTGCCAGCAGTGAAGCGGGAGGGGAGACCCAGTACTTC. This codes for CASSEAGGETQYF. The genes are TRBV6-1 and TRBJ2-5, with 7 bases matching TRBD2. Germline V gene sequence: CDR1 MNHNS, CDR2 SASEGT. With V trimmed by 0 bases and J by 5 bases, 0 bases remained unmatched. This CDR3 has 13 amino acids.

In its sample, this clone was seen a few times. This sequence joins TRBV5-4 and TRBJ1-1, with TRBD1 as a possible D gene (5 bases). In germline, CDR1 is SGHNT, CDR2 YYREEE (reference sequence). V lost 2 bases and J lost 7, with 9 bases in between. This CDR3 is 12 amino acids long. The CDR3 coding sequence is TGTGCCAGCAGCTTCGGAGGGGATGAAGCTTTCTTT. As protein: CASSFGGDEAFF. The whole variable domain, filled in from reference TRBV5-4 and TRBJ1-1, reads ETGVTQSPTHLIKTRGQQVTLRCSSQSGHNTVSWYQQALGQGPQFIFQYYREEENGRGNFPPRFSGLQFPNYSSELNVNALELDDSALYLCASSFGGDEAFFGQGTRLTVV.

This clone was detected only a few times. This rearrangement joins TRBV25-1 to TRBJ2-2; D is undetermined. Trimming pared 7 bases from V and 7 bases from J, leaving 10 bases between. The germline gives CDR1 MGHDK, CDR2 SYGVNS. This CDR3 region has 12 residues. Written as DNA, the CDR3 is TGTGCCAGCAATCTTCGACTCGGGGAGCTGTTTTTT. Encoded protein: CASNLRLGELFF. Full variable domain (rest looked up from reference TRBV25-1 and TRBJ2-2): EADIYQTPRYLVIGTGKKITLECSQTMGHDKMYWYQQDPGMELHLIHYSYGVNSTEKGDLSSESTVSRIRTEHFPLTLESARPSHTSQYLCASNLRLGELFFGEGSRLTVL.

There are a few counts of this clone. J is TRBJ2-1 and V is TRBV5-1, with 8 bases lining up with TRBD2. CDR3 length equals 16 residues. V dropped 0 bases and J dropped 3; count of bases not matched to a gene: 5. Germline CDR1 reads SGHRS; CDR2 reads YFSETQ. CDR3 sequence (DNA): TGCGCCAGCAGCTTGGCCTATGCGGGAGGCTACAATGAGCAGTTCTTC. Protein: CASSLAYAGGYNEQFF.

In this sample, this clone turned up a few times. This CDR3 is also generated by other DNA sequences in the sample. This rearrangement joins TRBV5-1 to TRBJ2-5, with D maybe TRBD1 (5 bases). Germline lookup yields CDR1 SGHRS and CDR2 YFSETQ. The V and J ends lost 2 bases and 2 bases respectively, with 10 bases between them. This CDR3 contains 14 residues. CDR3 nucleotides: TGCGCCAGCAGCTTAGGGTCAGGGCAAGAGACCCAGTACTTC. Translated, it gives CASSLGSGQETQYF.

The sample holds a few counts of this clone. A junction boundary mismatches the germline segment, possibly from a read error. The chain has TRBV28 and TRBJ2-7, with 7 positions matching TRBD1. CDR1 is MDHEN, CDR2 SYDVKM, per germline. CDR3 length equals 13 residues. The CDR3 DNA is TGTGCCAGTAGTTTGGGACAGACCTACGAGCAGTACTTC. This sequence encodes CASSLGQTYEQYF.

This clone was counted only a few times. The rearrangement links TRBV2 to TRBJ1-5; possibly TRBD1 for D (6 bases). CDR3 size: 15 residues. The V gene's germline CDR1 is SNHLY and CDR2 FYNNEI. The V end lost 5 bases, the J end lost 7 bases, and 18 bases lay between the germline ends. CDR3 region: CASSPGDFGGQPQHF. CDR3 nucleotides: TGTGCCAGCAGTCCAGGGGATTTCGGTGGGCAGCCCCAGCATTTT.

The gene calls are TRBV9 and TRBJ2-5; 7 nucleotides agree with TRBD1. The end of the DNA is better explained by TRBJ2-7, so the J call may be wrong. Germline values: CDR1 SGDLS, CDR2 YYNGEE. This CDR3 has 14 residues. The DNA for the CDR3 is TGTGCCAGCAGCGTAGGGGGACAGTCCTACGAGCAGTACTTC. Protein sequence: CASSVGGQSYEQYF.